This T cell receptor beta chain was identified during a study of blood T cell repertoires in COVID-19. Turning to the study itself: Samples taken during acute and convalescent COVID-19 were collected in the United States, Italy and Spain. Sample material is recorded as cDNA or gDNA derived from T cells, B-cell-depleted T cells, or PBMCs.

Trimming cost V 5 bases and J 4 bases, with 9 bases left between them. The germline gives CDR1 MNHEY, CDR2 SMNVEV (reference sequence). This CDR3 region has 12 residues. Per the study methods: Estimation of nucleated cell counts was performed using reference gene primer amplification. Profiling relied on immunoSEQ multiplex PCR, and the TCRdb table lists in-frame clones only, not all of them. From that table come the V and J calls and clone size; the DNA was used to work out D and trimming. The sample includes some 320,000 clones, more than 70% of them seen just once. The age range of participants was 18 to 89 years, with residence in about 25 US areas.

The genes are TRBV27 and TRBJ2-7, with D perhaps matching TRBD1 (5 bases). The sequenced sample was PBMCs or T cells enriched from blood (not recorded which). The sequence was collected from a woman in her twenties or thirties who had recovered from COVID-19. In nucleotides, the CDR3 is TGTGCCAGCAGTATAAGGGGTTACGAGCAGTACTTC. Protein product: CASSIRGYEQYF.